This T cell receptor (beta chain) was sequenced for a study of blood T cell repertoires in COVID-19. Authors' methods: Amplifying reference gene primers gave estimates of nucleated cell counts. Profiling relied on immunoSEQ multiplex PCR, and the TCRdb table lists in-frame clones only, not all of them. V and J calls and clone size are those listed in that table; D and trimming were worked out from the DNA. The table has roughly 220,000 clones, roughly 88% seen once. The J segment lost 5 bases and the V segment lost 6 bases, leaving 7 bases of the junction unmatched. CDR1 and CDR2 from the germline V gene are MNHEY and SVGAGI. The CDR3 runs to 14 residues.

This receptor was obtained from a woman in her forties or fifties with acute COVID-19. The sequenced sample was PBMCs or T cells enriched from blood (not recorded which). The V call is TRBV6-5, the J call TRBJ1-1, with 9 bases aligning to TRBD1. CDR3 sequence: CASRRTGVMTEAFF. CDR3 DNA: TGTGCCAGCAGACGGACAGGGGTAATGACTGAAGCTTTCTTT.